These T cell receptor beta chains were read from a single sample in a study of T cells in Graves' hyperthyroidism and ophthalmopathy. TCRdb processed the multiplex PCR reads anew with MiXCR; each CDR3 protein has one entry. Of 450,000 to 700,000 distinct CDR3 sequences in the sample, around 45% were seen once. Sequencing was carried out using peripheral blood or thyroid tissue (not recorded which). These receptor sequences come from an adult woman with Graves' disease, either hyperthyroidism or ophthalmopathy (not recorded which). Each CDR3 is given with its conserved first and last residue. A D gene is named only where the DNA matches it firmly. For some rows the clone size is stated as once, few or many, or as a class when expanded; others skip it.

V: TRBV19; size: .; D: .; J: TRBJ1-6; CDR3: CASSTNGYNSPLHF; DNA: TGTGCCAGTAGTACCAATGGGTATAATTCACCCCTCCACTTT
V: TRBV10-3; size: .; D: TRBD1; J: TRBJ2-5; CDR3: CAISGGQGLMETQYF; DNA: TGTGCCATCAGTGGGGGACAGGGGCTGATGGAGACCCAGTACTTC
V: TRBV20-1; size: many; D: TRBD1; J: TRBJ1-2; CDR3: CSASDREISYGYTF; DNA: TGCAGTGCTAGCGACAGGGAAATATCTTATGGCTACACCTTC
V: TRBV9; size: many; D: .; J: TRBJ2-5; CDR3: CASSPPSEVETQYF; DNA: TGTGCCAGCAGCCCCCCTTCAGAGGTGGAGACCCAGTACTTC
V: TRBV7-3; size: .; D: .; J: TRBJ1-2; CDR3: CASSSLRRTYGYTF; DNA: TGTGCCAGCAGCAGCCTTAGACGGACTTATGGCTACACCTTC
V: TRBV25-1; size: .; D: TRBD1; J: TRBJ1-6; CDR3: CASSAWTGSGNSPLHF; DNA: TGTGCCAGCAGTGCTTGGACAGGGTCAGGAAATTCACCCCTCCACTTT
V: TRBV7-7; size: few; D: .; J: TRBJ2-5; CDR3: CASSVSSGDQETQYF; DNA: TGTGCCAGCAGCGTCAGTTCGGGGGACCAAGAGACCCAGTACTTC
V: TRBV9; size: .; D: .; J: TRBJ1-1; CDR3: CASSVAGGSTEAFF; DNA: TGTGCCAGCAGCGTAGCGGGAGGCTCCACTGAAGCTTTCTTT
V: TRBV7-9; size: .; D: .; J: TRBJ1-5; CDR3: CASSLGSSYSNQPQHF; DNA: TGTGCCAGCAGCTTAGGATCGAGCTATAGCAATCAGCCCCAGCATTTT
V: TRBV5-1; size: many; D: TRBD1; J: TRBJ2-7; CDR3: CASCLIPPGQANSYEQYF; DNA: TGCGCCAGCTGCTTAATCCCACCGGGACAGGCGAACTCCTACGAGCAGTACTTC
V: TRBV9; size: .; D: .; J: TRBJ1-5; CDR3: CASSVDGEGGRPQHF; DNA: TGTGCCAGCAGCGTAGATGGAGAGGGGGGGCGGCCCCAGCATTTT
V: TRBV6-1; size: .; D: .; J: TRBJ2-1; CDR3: CASTRRSSYNEQFF; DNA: TGTGCCAGCACCCGCCGTTCCTCCTACAATGAGCAGTTCTTC
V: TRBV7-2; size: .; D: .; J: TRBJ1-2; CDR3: CASSLGGAGPYGYTF; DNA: TGTGCCAGCAGCTTAGGAGGCGCAGGCCCCTATGGCTACACCTTC
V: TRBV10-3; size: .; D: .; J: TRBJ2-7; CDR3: CAISEEGMMETNYEQYF; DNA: TGTGCCATCAGTGAGGAGGGGATGATGGAGACCAACTACGAGCAGTACTTC
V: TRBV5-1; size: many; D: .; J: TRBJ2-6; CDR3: CASSLGGQNNVLTF; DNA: TGCGCCAGCAGCTTGGGGGGGCAGAACAACGTCCTGACTTTC
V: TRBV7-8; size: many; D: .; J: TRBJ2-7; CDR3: CASSLKAPRVGYEQYF; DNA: TGTGCCAGCAGCTTAAAGGCCCCCAGGGTCGGGTACGAGCAGTACTTC
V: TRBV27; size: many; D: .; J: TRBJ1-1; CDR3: CASSLKAMNTEAFF; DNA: TGTGCCAGCAGTTTAAAGGCTATGAACACTGAAGCTTTCTTT
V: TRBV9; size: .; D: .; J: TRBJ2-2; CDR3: CASRQYTGELFF; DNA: TGTGCCAGCAGACAGTACACCGGGGAGCTGTTTTTT
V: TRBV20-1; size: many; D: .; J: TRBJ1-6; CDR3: CSASRLDGPDSPLHF; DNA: TGCAGTGCTTCTCGTCTCGACGGTCCCGATTCACCCCTCCACTTT
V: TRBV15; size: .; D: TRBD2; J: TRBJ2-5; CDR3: CATSRELAEETQYF; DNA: TGTGCCACCAGCAGAGAACTAGCGGAAGAGACCCAGTACTTC
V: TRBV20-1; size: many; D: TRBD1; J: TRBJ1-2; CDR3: CSASGTGSLGYGYTF; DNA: TGCAGTGCTAGCGGGACAGGGTCCTTGGGCTATGGCTACACCTTC
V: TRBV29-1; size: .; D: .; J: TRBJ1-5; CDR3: CSVEGGCERSNQPQHF; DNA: TGCAGCGTTGAAGGGGGATGCGAGAGGAGCAATCAGCCCCAGCATTTT
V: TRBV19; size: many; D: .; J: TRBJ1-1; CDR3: CASRRGAEAFF; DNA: TGTGCCAGCCGTAGGGGCGCTGAAGCTTTCTTT
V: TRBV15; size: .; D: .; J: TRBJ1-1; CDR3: CATREYRRFRVNTEAFF; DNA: TGTGCCACGAGGGAATACCGACGCTTCAGGGTGAACACTGAAGCTTTCTTT
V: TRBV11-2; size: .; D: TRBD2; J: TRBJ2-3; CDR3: CASSSGLPVTDTQYF; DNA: TGTGCCAGCAGCTCGGGACTACCCGTCACAGATACGCAGTATTTT
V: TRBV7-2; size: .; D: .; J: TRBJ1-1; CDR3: CASSLSPFAEAFF; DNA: TGTGCCAGCAGCTTAAGCCCCTTTGCCGAGGCTTTCTTT
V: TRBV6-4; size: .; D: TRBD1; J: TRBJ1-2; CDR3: CASSPGGQYYGYTF; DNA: TGTGCCAGCAGCCCCGGGGGACAGTACTATGGCTACACCTTC
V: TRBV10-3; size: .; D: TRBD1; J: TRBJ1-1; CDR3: CAIRKSGTGEAFF; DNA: TGTGCCATCAGAAAATCCGGGACAGGGGAGGCTTTCTTT
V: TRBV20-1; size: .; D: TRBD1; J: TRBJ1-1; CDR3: CSARGQGFAEAFF; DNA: TGCAGTGCTAGGGGACAGGGTTTCGCTGAAGCTTTCTTT
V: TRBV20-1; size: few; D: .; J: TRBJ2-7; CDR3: CRAESDRSSYEQYF; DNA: TGCAGGGCCGAATCTGACCGATCCTCCTACGAGCAGTACTTC
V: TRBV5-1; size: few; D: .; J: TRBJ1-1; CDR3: CASSLDPFNTEAFF; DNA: TGCGCCAGCAGCTTGGATCCGTTTAACACTGAAGCTTTCTTT
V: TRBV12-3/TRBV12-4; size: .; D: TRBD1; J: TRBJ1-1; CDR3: CASSAEDRVDFF; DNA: TGTGCCAGCAGTGCCGAGGACAGGGTCGATTTCTTT
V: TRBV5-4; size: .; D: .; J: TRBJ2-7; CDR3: CANSLPRTGGDLEQYF; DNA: TGTGCCAACAGCTTGCCTAGAACAGGGGGGGACCTCGAGCAGTACTTC
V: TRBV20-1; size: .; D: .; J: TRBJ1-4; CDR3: CSAPTGTGTKLFF; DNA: TGCAGTGCTCCAACCGGGACCGGGACAAAACTGTTTTTT
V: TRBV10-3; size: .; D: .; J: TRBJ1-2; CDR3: CATKQGAWNYGYTF; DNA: TGTGCCACCAAACAGGGCGCATGGAACTATGGCTACACCTTC